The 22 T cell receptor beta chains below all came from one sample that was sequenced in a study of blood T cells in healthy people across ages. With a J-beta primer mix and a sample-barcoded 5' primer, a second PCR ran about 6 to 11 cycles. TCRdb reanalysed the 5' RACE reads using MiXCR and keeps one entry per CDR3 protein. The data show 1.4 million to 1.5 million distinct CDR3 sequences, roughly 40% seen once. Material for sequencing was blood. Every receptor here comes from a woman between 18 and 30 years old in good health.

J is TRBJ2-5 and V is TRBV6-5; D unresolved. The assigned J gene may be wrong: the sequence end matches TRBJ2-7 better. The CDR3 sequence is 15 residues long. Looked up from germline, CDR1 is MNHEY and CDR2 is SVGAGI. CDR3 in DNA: TGTGCCAGCAGTTACAATCGCGGCCCGGGCTACGAGCAGTACTTC. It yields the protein CASSYNRGPGYEQYF.

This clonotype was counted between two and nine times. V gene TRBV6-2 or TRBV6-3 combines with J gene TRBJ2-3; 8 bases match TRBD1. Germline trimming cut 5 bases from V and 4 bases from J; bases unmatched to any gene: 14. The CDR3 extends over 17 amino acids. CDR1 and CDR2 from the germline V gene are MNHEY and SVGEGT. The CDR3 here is CASSNRRTGSPSDTQYF. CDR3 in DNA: TGTGCCAGCAGTAACCGACGGACAGGGTCCCCCTCAGATACGCAGTATTTT.

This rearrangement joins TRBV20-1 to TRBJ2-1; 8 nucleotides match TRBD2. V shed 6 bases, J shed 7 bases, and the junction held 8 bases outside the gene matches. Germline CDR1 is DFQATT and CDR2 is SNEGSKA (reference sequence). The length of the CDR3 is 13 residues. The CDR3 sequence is CSAPAGGSNEQFF. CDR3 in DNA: TGCAGTGCCCCGGCGGGGGGCTCGAATGAGCAGTTCTTC.

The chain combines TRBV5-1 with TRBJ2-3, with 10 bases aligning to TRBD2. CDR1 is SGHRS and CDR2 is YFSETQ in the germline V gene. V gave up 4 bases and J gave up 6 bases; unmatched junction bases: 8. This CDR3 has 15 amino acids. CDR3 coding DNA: TGCGCCAGCAGCAAAACTAGCGGGGTTGGGGATACGCAGTATTTT. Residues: CASSKTSGVGDTQYF.

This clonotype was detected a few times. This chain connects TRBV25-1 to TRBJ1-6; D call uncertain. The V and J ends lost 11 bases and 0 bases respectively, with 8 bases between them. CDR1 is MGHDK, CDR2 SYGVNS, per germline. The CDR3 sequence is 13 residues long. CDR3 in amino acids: CAALGSYNSPLHF. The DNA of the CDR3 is TGTGCCGCCTTGGGCTCCTATAATTCACCCCTCCACTTT.

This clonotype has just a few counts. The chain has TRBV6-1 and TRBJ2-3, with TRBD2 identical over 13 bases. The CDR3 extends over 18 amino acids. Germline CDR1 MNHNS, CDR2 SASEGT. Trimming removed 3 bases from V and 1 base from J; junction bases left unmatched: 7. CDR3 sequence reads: CASSDTLGTSGGTDTQYF. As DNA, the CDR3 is TGTGCCAGCAGTGACACATTGGGGACTAGCGGGGGCACAGATACGCAGTATTTT.

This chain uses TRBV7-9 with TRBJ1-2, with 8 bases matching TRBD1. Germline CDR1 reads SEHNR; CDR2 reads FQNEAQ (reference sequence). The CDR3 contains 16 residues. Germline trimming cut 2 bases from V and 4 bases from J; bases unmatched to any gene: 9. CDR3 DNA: TGTGCCAGCAGCTTACTTCAGGACAGGGCCACCTATGGCTACACCTTC. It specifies CASSLLQDRATYGYTF.

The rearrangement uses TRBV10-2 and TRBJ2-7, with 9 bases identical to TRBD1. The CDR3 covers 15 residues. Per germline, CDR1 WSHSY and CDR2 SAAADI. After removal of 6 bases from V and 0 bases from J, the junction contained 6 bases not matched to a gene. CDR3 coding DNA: TGCGCCAGCAGGGGCGGGACAGGGATCTCCTACGAGCAGTACTTC. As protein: CASRGGTGISYEQYF.

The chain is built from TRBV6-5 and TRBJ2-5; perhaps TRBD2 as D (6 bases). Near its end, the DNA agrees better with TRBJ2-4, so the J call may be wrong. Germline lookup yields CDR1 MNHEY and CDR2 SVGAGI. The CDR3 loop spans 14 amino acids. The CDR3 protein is CASSPPGGRNIQYF. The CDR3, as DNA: TGTGCCAGCAGTCCTCCCGGGGGAAGAAACATTCAGTACTTC.

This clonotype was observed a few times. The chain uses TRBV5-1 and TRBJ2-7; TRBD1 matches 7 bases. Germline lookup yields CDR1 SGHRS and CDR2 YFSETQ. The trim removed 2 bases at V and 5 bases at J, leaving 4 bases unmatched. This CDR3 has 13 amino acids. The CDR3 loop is CASSFRTGDEQYF. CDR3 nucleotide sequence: TGCGCCAGCAGCTTCAGAACAGGGGACGAGCAGTACTTC.

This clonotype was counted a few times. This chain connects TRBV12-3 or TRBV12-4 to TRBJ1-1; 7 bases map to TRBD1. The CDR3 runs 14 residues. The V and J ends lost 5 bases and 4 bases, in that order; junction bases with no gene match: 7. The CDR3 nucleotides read TGTGCCAGCAGTCTCTCGGACAGGCTCACTGAAGCTTTCTTT. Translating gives CASSLSDRLTEAFF.

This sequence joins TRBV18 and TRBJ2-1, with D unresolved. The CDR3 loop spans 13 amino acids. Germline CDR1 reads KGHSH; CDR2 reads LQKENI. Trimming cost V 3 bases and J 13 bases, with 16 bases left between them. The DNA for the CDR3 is TGTGCCAGCTCACCCGTCCTGGGCGAGACCCAGTTCTTC. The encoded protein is CASSPVLGETQFF.

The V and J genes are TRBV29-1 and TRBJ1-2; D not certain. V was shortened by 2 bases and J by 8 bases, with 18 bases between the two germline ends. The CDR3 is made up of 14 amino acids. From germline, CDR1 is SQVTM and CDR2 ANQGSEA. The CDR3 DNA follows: TGCAGCGTTGAAATCGGGTCGGGGTCTCTGGGCTACACCTTC. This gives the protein CSVEIGSGSLGYTF.

CDR3 residues: CASSLMGQTNEKLFF. The CDR3 coding sequence is TGTGCCAGCAGTTTAATGGGGCAGACAAATGAAAAACTGTTTTTT. This chain links TRBV28 with TRBJ1-4; possibly TRBD1 for D (5 bases). This CDR3 comprises 15 residues. Trimming removed 2 bases from V and 5 bases from J, with 12 bases in between. Per the germline V gene, CDR1 is MDHEN and CDR2 is SYDVKM.

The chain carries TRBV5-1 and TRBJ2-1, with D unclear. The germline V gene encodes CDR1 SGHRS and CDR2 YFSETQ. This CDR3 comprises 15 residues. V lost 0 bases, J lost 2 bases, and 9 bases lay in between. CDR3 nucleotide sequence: TGCGCCAGCAGCTTGGCTGAGGCCGCCTACAATGAGCAGTTCTTC. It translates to CASSLAEAAYNEQFF.

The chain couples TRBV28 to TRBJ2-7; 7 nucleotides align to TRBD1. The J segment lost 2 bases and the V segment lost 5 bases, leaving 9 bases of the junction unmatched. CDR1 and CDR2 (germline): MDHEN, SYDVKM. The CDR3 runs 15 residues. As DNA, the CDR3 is TGTGCCAGCAGTCCAGGCCGGGACAGTCCCTACGAGCAGTACTTC. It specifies CASSPGRDSPYEQYF.

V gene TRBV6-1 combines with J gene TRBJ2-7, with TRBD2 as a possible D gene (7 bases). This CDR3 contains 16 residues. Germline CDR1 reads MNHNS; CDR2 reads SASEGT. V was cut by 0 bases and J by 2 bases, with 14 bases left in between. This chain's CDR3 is CASSEAHVGGAYEQYF. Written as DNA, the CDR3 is TGTGCCAGCAGTGAAGCGCACGTAGGGGGGGCCTACGAGCAGTACTTC.

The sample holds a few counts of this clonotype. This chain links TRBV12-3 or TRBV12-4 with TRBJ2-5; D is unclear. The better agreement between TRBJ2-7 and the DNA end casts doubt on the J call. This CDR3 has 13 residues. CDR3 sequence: CASSSMEPSEQYF. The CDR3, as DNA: TGTGCCAGCAGCTCCATGGAGCCTAGCGAGCAGTACTTC.

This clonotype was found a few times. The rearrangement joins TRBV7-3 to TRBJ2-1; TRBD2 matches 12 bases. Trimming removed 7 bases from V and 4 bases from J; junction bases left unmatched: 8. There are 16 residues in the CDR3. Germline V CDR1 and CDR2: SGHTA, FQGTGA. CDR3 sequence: CASTTVGTSGYNEQFF. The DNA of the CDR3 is TGTGCCAGCACCACAGTCGGGACTAGCGGGTACAATGAGCAGTTCTTC.

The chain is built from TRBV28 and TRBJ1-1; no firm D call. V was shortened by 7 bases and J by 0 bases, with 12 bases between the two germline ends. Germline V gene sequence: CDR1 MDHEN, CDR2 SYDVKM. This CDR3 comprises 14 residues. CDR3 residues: CASTTLRVNTEAFF. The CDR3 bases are TGTGCCAGCACTACACTTCGAGTGAACACTGAAGCTTTCTTT.

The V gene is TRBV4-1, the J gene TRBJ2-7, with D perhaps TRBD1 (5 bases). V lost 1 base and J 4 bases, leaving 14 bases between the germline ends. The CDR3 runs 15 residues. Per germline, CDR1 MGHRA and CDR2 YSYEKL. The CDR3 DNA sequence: TGCGCCAGCAGCCAAGCCCCAGGGAAAGAATACGAGCAGTACTTC. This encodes CASSQAPGKEYEQYF.

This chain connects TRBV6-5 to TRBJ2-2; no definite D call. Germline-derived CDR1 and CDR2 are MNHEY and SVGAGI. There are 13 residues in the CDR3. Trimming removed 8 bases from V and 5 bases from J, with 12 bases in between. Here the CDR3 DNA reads TGTGCCAGCCTTAAAGGAACAACCGGGGAGCTGTTTTTT. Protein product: CASLKGTTGELFF.